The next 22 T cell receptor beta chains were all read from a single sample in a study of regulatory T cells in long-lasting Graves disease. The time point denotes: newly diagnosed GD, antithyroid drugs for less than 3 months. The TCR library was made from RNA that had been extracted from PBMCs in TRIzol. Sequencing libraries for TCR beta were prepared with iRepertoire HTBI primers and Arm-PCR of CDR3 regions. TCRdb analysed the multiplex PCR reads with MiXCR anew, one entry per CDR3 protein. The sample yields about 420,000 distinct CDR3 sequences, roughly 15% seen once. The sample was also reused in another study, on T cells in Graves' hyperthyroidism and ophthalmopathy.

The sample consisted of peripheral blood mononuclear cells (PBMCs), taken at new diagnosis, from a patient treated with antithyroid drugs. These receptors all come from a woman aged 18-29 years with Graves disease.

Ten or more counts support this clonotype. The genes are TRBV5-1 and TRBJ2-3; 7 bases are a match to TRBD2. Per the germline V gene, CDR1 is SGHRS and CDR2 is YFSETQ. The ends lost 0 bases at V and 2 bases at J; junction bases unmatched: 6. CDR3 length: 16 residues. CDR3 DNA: TGCGCCAGCAGCTTGGATCTAGCGGTTTTCACAGATACGCAGTATTTT. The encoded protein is CASSLDLAVFTDTQYF.

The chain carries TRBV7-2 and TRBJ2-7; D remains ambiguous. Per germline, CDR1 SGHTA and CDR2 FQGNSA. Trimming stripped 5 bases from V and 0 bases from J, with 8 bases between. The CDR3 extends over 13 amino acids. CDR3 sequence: CASSTGPSYEQYF. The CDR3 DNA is TGTGCCAGCAGCACCGGCCCCTCCTACGAGCAGTACTTC.

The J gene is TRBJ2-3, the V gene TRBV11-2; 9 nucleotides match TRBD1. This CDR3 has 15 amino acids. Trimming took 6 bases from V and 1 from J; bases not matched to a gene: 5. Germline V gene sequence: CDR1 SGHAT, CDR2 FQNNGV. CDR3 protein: CASRGQGYRTDTQYF. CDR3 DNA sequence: TGTGCCAGCAGAGGACAGGGGTACCGCACAGATACGCAGTATTTT.

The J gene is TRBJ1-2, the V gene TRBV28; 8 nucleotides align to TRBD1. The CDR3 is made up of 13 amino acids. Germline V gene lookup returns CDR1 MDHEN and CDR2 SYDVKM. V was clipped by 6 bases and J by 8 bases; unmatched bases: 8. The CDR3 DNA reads TGTGCCAGCAGACGGGACAGGCTGTTGGGCTACACCTTC. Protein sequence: CASRRDRLLGYTF.

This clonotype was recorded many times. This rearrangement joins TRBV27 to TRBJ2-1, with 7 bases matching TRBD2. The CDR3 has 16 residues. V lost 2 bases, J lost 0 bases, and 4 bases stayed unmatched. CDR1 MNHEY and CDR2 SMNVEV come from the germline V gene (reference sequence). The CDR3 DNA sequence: TGTGCCAGCAGTTTAATGGGCGGGAGCTCCTACAATGAGCAGTTCTTC. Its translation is CASSLMGGSSYNEQFF.

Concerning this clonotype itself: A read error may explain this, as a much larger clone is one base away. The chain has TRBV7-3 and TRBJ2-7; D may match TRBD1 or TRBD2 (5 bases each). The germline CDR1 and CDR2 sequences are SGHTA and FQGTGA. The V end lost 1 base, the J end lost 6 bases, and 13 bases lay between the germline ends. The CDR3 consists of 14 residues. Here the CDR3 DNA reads TGTGCCAGCAGCTTAAATGAAGGGGCGGGCGAGCAGTACTTC. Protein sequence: CASSLNEGAGEQYF.

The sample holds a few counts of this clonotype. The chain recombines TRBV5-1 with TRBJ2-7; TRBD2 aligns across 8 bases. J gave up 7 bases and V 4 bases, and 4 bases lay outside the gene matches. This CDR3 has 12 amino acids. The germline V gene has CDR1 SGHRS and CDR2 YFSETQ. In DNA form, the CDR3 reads TGCGCCAGCAGCCGGGAGGGGCTGGAGCAGTACTTC. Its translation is CASSREGLEQYF.

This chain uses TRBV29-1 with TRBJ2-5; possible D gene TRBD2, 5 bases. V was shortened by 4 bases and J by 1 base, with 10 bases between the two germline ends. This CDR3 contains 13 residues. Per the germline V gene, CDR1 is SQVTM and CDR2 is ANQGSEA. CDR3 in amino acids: CSVGWGVQETQYF. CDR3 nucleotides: TGCAGCGTTGGTTGGGGAGTCCAAGAGACCCAGTACTTC.

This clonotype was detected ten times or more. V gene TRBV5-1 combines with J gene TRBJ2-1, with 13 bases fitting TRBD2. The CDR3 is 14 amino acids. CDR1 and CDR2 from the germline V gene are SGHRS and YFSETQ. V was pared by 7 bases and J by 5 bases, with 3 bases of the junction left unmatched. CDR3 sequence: CASRGLAGDNEQFF. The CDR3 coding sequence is TGCGCCAGCCGTGGACTAGCGGGGGACAATGAGCAGTTCTTC.

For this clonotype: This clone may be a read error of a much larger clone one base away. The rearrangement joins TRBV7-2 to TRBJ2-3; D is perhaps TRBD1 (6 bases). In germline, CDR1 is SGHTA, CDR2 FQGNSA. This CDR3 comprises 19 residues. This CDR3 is CASSLSLSRTALFSDAQYF. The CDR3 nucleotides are TGTGCCAGCAGCTTGAGTTTGAGTAGGACAGCGCTTTTCTCAGATGCGCAGTATTTT.

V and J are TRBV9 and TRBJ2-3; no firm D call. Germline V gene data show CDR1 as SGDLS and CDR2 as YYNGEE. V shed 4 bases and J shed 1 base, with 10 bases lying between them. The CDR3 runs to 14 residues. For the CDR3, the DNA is TGTGCCAGCAGCTACTCGACCCGCACAGATACGCAGTATTTT. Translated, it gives CASSYSTRTDTQYF.

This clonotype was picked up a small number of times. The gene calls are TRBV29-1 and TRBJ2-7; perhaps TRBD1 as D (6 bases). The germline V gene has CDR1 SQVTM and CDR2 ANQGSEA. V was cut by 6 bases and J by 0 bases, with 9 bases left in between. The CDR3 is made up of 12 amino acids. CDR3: CSVIGGSYEQYF. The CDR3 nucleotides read TGCAGCGTCATAGGGGGCTCCTACGAGCAGTACTTC.

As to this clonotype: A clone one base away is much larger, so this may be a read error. The CDR3 reads CSATRDVYNEQYF. The CDR3 DNA reads TGCAGTGCTACTCGGGACGTCTACAATGAGCAGTACTTC. The chain combines TRBV20-1 with TRBJ2-5, with D possibly called TRBD1 or TRBD2 (5 bases each). V dropped 4 bases and J dropped 11 bases, with 20 bases sitting between them. Germline-derived CDR1 and CDR2 are DFQATT and SNEGSKA (reference sequence). The CDR3 has 13 residues.

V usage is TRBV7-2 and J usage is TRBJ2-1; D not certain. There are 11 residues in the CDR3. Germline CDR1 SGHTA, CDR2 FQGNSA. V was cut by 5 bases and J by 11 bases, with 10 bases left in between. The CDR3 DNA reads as TGTGCCAGCAGCGCCCTTTTGCAGCAGTTCTTC. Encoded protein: CASSALLQQFF.

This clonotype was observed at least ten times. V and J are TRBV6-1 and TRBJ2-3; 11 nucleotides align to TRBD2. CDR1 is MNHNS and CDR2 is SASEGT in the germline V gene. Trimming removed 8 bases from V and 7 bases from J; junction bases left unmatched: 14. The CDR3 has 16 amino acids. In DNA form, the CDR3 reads TGTGCCAGCGGAACGAGACTAGCGGGATTTTTAAATACGCAGTATTTT. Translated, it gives CASGTRLAGFLNTQYF.

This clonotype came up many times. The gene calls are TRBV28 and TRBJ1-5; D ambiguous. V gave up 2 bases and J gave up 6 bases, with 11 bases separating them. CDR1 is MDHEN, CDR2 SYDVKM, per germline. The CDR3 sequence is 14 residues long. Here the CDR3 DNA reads TGTGCCAGCAGTTTAAGGGCGCGAAGTCAGCCCCAGCATTTT. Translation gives CASSLRARSQPQHF.

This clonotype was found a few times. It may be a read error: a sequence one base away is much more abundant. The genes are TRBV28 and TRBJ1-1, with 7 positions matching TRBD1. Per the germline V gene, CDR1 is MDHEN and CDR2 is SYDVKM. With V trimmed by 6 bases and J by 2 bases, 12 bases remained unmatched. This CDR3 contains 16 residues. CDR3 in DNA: TGTGCCAGCAGGTTCCCCAGACAGGGAGGCAACACTGAAGCTTTCTTT. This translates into CASRFPRQGGNTEAFF.

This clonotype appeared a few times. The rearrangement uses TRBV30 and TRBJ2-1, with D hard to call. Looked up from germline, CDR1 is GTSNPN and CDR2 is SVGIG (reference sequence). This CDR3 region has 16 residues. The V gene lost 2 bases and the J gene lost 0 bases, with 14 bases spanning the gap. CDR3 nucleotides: TGTGCCTGGAGTTCGAGACTTGCCCCCTCCTACAATGAGCAGTTCTTC. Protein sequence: CAWSSRLAPSYNEQFF.

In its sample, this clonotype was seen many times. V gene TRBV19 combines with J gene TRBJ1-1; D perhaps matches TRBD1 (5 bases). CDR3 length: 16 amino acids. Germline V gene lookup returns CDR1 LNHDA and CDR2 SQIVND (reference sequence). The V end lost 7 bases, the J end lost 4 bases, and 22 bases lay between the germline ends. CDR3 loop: CASIGRSGRGGTEAFF. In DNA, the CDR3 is TGTGCCAGTATAGGCAGGTCGGGGCGAGGTGGCACTGAAGCTTTCTTT.

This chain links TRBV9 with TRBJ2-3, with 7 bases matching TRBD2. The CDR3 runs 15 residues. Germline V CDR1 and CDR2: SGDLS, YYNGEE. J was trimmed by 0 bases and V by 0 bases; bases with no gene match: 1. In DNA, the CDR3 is TGTGCCAGCAGCGTAGAGGGAGGGAGCACAGATACGCAGTATTTT. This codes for CASSVEGGSTDTQYF.

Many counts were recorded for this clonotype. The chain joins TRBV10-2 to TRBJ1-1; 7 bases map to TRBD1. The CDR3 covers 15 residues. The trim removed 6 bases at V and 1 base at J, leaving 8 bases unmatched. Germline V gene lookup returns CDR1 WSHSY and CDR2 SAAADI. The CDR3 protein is CASRGDSSANTEAFF. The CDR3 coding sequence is TGCGCCAGCAGGGGGGACAGTTCGGCGAACACTGAAGCTTTCTTT.

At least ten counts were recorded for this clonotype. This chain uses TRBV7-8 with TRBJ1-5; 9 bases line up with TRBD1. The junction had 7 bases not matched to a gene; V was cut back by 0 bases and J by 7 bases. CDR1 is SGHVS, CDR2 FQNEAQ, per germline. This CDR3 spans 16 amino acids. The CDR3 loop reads CASSLAEGQGLQPQHF. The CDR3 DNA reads TGTGCCAGCAGCTTAGCGGAGGGACAGGGTCTCCAGCCCCAGCATTTT.